What follows are 5 T cell receptor beta chains derived from one specimen sequenced in a study of spatial heterogeneity in lung cancer. The study's findings and limits: How many expanded intratumoral alpha and beta TCRs were present tracked the tumor mutation count, which was a count of nonsynonymous mutations.

These receptors have no known antigen. Time point described: sample taken at primary tumor resection. Each CDR3 protein is one row after TCRdb ran MiXCR on the 5' RACE reads. The table includes 8,000 to 10,000 distinct CDR3 sequences, around 9.3% detected once. The sample consisted of lung tumor tissue, taken at surgery. The source is a female donor with early-stage non-small cell lung cancer.

The sample holds a few counts of this clonotype. The rearrangement links TRBV9 to TRBJ2-1; the D is unclear. Germline V CDR1 and CDR2: SGDLS, YYNGEE. Trimming cost V 0 bases and J 9 bases, with 10 bases left between them. The CDR3 consists of 13 residues. The CDR3 loop reads CASSVAPTGEQFF. The CDR3, as DNA: TGTGCCAGCAGCGTAGCTCCCACCGGTGAGCAGTTCTTC.

This sequence joins TRBV13 and TRBJ2-5; 10 bases are a match to TRBD2. This CDR3 comprises 17 residues. Trimming cost V 5 bases and J 2 bases; bases outside gene matches: 11. Looked up from germline, CDR1 is PRHDT and CDR2 is FYEKMQ (reference sequence). For the CDR3, the DNA is TGTGCCAGCAGCCAATCGACTAGCGGGTTCAGGCAAGAGACCCAGTACTTC. It translates to CASSQSTSGFRQETQYF.

This clonotype was recorded at least ten times. CDR3 residues: CASTSWPGGSNEKLFF. The DNA of the CDR3 is TGTGCCAGCACCTCGTGGCCAGGGGGTTCTAATGAAAAACTGTTTTTT. The chain has TRBV12-3 or TRBV12-4 and TRBJ1-4, with 7 bases lining up with TRBD1. This CDR3 is 16 amino acids long. V was clipped by 7 bases and J by 3 bases; unmatched bases: 11.

This clonotype occurred many times. The chain has TRBV3-1 and TRBJ2-1; D not certain. The ends were cut back, 1 base at V and 8 bases at J, with 6 bases in the middle. The CDR3 runs to 12 residues. Per the germline V gene, CDR1 is LGHDT and CDR2 is YNNKEL (reference sequence). The CDR3 sequence: CASSQAGYEQFF. The CDR3 DNA reads TGTGCCAGCAGCCAAGCAGGTTATGAGCAGTTCTTC.

This clonotype showed up many times. J is TRBJ2-6 and V is TRBV15; D unresolved. Trimming removed 7 bases at V and 1 base at J, with 11 bases between. This CDR3 has 15 amino acids. Germline V CDR1 and CDR2: LNHNV, YYDKDF (reference sequence). CDR3 nucleotides: TGTGCCACCAACCGTATCGGATCTGGGGCCAACGTCCTGACTTTC. Residues: CATNRIGSGANVLTF.